The sample holds a few counts of the clone carrying this T cell receptor (beta chain). Its antigen is unknown. Per-sample PBMC isolation yielded at least 7 million cells. The sample comes from a study of blood T cells in healthy people across ages. This CDR3 comprises 15 residues. Study-level results: Higher diversity and more naive CD4+ cells were features of long-lived donors, compared to aged donors. Per million T cells, TCR beta diversity dropped about linearly as age rose.

PCR was performed a second time for about 7 to 12 cycles using a sample-barcoded 5' primer and a J-beta primer mix. TCRdb reprocessed the 5' RACE reads via MiXCR and lists one record per CDR3 protein. The sample records over 600,000 distinct CDR3 sequences, about 42% being singletons. This receptor was identified in a man older than 75 in good health. The V gene is TRBV12-3 or TRBV12-4, the J gene TRBJ2-7; TRBD1 agrees at 7 bases. Judging by the DNA end, TRBJ2-5 fits better; the J call may be wrong. The material sequenced was blood. CDR3 protein: CASSSITGVGETQYF. The CDR3 DNA sequence: TGTGCCAGCAGTTCCATCACAGGGGTAGGGGAGACCCAGTACTTC.